This note documents a single T cell receptor (beta chain) sequence. Its specificity is unknown. The source of the sample is a study of T-cell memory formation after mild COVID-19. The CDR3 runs to 15 residues. The V gene's germline CDR1 is MGHRA and CDR2 YSYEKL. The germline V and J ends were trimmed by 4 bases and 2 bases, with 13 bases remaining between them. MiXCR, run by TCRdb on the 5' RACE reads, gives a single entry per CDR3 protein. This table holds roughly 250,000 distinct CDR3 sequences, approximately 16% found once. Findings and caveats of the study: Some SARS-CoV-2-responding clones were already detected in memory before infection.

The specimen sequenced was PBMCs or a T cell subset sorted from them (not recorded which). The TCR sequence derives from a man between 18 and 35 years old who had mild COVID-19 (a few samples of this study predate the infection). Cell type and time point are not known. J is TRBJ2-3 and V is TRBV4-1; D gene uncertain. CDR3 sequence: CASSRVPDPTDTQYF. CDR3 sequence (DNA): TGCGCCAGCAGCCGCGTCCCGGACCCCACAGATACGCAGTATTTT.